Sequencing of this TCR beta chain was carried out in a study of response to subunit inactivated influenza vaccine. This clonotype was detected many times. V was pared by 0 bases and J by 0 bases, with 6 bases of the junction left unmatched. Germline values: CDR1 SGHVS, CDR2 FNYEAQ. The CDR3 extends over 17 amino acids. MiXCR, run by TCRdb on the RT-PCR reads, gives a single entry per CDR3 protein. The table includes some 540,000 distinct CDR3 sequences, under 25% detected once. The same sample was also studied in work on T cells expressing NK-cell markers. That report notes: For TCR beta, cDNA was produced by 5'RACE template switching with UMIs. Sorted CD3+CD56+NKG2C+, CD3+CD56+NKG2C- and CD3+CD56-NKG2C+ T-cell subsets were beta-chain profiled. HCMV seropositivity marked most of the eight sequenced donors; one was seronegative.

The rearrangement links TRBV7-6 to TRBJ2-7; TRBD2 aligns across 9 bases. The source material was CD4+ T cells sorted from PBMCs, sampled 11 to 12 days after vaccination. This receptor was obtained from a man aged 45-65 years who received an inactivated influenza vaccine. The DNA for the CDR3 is TGTGCCAGCAGCTTAGCGCTGGGTAGCGGGAGCTCCTACGAGCAGTACTTC. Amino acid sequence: CASSLALGSGSSYEQYF.